This TCR beta chain was found in a study of T cell changes during pregnancy in multiple sclerosis. Repertoires were generated with immunoSEQ multiplex PCR, while TCRdb's copy carries only in-frame clones and drops some. The sample includes 41,000 or so clones, roughly nine tenths of them seen just once. The CDR3 is made up of 13 amino acids. The germline V and J ends were trimmed by 3 bases and 5 bases, with 10 bases remaining between them. Germline values: CDR1 KGHSH, CDR2 LQKENI. V gene TRBV18 combines with J gene TRBJ2-5, with D possibly matching TRBD1 (6 bases). Sequencing was performed on CD4+ T cells from peripheral blood mononuclear cells, taken in the first trimester of pregnancy. This clonotype was obtained from a female donor with multiple sclerosis, enrolled in a pregnancy study. CDR3 sequence (DNA): TGTGCCAGCTCACCGGGACACGGGGAGACCCAGTACTTC. Amino acids: CASSPGHGETQYF.